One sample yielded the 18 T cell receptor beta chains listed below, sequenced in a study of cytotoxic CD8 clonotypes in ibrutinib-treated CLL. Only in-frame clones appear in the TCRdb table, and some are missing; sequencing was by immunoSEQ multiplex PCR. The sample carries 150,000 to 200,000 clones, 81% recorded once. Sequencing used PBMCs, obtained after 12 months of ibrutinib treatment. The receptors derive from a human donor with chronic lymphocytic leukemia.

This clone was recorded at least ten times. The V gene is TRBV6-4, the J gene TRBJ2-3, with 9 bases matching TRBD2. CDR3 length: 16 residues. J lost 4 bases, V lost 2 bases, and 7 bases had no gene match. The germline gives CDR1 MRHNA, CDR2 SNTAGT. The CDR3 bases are TGTGCCAGCAGTGACGGTGCGGGAGGGCCTCCAGATACGCAGTATTTT. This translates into CASSDGAGGPPDTQYF.

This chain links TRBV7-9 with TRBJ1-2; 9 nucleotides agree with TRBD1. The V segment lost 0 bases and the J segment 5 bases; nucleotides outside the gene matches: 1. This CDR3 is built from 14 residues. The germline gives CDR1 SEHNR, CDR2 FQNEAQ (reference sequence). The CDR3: CASSLAGQGYGYTF. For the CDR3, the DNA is TGTGCCAGCAGCTTAGCTGGACAGGGGTATGGCTACACCTTC.

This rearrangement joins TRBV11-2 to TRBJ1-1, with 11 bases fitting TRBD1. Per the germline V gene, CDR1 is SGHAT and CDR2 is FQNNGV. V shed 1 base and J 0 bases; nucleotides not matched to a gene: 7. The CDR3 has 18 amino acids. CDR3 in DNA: TGTGCCAGCAGCTTAGGGGACAGGGGGAGGGTGATGAACACTGAAGCTTTCTTT. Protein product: CASSLGDRGRVMNTEAFF.

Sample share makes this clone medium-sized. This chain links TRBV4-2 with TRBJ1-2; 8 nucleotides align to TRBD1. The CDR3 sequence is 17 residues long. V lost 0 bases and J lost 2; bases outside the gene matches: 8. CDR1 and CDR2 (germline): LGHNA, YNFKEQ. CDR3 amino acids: CASSQDASGQGNYGYTF. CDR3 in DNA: TGTGCCAGCAGCCAAGACGCTTCCGGACAGGGAAACTATGGCTACACCTTC.

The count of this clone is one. This chain's CDR3 is CASSVGGSISYEQYF. For the CDR3, the DNA is TGTGCCAGCAGCGTAGGGGGATCTATCTCCTACGAGCAGTACTTC. V usage is TRBV9 and J usage is TRBJ2-5; D call uncertain. The DNA matches TRBJ2-7 better at its end, which makes the J call doubtful. CDR3 length: 15 amino acids. Germline loops: CDR1 SGDLS, CDR2 YYNGEE.

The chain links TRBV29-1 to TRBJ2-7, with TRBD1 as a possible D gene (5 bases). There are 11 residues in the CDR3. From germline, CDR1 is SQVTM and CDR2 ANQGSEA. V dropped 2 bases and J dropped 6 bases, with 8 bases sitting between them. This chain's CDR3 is CSVEYGAEQYF. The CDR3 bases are TGCAGCGTTGAATATGGGGCCGAGCAGTACTTC.

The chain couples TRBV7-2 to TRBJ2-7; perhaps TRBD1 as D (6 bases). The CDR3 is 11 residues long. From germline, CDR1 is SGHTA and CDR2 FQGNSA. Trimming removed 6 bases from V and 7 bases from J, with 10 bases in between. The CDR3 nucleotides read TGTGCCAGCAGGGGGGCAAGGGAGCAGTACTTC. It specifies CASRGAREQYF.

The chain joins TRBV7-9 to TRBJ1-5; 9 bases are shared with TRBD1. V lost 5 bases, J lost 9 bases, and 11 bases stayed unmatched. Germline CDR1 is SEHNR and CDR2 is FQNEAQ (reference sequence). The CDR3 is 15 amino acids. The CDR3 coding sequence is TGTGCCAGCAGCATGGGACAGGGAGTAGGATGGCCCCAGCATTTT. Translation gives CASSMGQGVGWPQHF.

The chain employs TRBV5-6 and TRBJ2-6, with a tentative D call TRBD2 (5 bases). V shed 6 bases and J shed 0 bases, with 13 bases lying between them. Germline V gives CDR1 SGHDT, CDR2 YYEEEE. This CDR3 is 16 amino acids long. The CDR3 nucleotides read TGTGCCAGCAAGAGGGAAACCACCTCTGGGGCCAACGTCCTGACTTTC. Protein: CASKRETTSGANVLTF.

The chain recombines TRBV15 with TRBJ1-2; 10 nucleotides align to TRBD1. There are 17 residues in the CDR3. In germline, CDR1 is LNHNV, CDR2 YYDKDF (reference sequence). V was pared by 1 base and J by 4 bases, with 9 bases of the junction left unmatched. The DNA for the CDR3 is TGTGCCACCAGCAGAGTTGGACAGGGGGATAGGAGCTATGGCTACACCTTC. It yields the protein CATSRVGQGDRSYGYTF.

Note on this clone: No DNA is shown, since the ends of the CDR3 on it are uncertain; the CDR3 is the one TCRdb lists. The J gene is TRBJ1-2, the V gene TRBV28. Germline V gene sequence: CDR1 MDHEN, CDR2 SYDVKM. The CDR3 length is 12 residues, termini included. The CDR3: CASSFFGAGYTF.

The CDR3 is CASSTQFGGYNSPLHF. The CDR3 nucleotides read TGTGCCAGCAGCACACAGTTTGGGGGCTATAATTCACCCCTCCACTTT. The gene calls are TRBV2 and TRBJ1-6; TRBD1 might be the D (5 bases). Trimming shortened V by 6 bases and J by 3 bases, and 15 bases separated the two germline ends. The CDR3 extends over 16 amino acids. The V gene's germline CDR1 is SNHLY and CDR2 FYNNEI.

The CDR3 sequence: CASRFRAGSSYNEQFF. As DNA, the CDR3 is TGTGCCAGCAGGTTCAGGGCGGGATCCTCCTACAATGAGCAGTTCTTC. V and J are TRBV7-2 and TRBJ2-1; tentative D call: TRBD2 (6 bases). In germline, CDR1 is SGHTA, CDR2 FQGNSA. CDR3 size: 16 residues. V lost 6 bases and J lost 0, with 15 bases in between.

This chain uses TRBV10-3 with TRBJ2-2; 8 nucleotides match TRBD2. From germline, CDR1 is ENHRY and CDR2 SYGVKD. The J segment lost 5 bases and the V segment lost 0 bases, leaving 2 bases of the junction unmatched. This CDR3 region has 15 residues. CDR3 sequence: CAISESRGETGELFF. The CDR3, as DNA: TGTGCCATCAGTGAGTCGCGGGGGGAAACCGGGGAGCTGTTTTTT.

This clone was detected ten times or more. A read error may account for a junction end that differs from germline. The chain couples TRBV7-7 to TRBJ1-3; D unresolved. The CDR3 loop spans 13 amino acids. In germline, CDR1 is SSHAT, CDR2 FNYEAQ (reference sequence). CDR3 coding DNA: TGTGCTAGCAGCCCCACGCCCGGAAACACCATATATTTT. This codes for CASSPTPGNTIYF.

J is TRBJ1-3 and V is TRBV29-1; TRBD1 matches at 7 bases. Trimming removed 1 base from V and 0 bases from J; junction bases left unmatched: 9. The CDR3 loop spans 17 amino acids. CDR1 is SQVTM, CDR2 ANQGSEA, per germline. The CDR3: CSVEGVHRGFSGNTIYF. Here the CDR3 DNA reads TGCAGCGTTGAAGGGGTGCACAGGGGCTTCTCTGGAAACACCATATATTTT.

CDR3 loop: CASSLAGDLGYTF. CDR3 coding DNA: TGTGCCAGCAGCTTGGCGGGGGATCTTGGCTACACCTTC. This chain links TRBV7-9 with TRBJ1-2; weak D call: TRBD1 (5 bases). The length of the CDR3 is 13 residues. Per germline, CDR1 SEHNR and CDR2 FQNEAQ (reference sequence). Trimming pared 3 bases from V and 7 bases from J, leaving 12 bases between.

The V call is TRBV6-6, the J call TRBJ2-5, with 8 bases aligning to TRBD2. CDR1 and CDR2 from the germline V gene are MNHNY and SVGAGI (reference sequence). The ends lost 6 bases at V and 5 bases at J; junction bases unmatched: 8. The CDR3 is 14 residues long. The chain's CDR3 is CASSNGGGRETQYF. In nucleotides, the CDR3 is TGTGCCAGCAGCAACGGGGGGGGTAGGGAGACCCAGTACTTC.